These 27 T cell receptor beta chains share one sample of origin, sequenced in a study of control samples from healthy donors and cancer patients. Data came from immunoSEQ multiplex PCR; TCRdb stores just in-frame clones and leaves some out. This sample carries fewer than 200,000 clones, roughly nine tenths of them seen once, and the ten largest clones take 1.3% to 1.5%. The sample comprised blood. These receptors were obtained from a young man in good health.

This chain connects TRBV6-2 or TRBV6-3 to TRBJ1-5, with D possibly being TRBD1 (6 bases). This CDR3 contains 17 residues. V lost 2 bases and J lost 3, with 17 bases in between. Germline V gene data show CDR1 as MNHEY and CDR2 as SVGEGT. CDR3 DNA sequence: TGTGCCAGCAGTTACCCACAGGGATCCTATAACAATCAGCCCCAGCATTTT. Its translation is CASSYPQGSYNNQPQHF.

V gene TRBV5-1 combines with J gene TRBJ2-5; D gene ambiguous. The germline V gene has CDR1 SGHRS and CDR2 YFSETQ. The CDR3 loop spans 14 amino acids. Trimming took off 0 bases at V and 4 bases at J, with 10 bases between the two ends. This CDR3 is CASSLGGRPETQYF. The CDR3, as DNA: TGCGCCAGCAGCTTGGGGGGTAGACCAGAGACCCAGTACTTC.

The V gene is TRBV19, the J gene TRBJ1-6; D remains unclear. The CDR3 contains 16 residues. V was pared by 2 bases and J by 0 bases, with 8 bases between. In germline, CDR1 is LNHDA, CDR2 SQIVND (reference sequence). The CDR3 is CASSIKSSSYNSPLHF. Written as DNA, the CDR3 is TGTGCCAGTAGTATAAAGTCGAGCTCCTATAATTCACCCCTCCACTTT.

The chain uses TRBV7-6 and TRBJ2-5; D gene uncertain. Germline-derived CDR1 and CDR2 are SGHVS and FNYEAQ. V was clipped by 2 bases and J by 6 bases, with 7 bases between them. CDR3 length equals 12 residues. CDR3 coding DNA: TGTGCCAGCAGCTTACTGAAAAAGACCCAGTACTTC. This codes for CASSLLKKTQYF.

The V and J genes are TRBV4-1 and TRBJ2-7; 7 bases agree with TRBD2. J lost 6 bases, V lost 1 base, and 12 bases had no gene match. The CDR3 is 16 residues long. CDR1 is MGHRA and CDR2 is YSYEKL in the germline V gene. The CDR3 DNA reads TGCGCCAGCAGCCAAGCGTCTAGCGGAGGGTTACGCGAGCAGTACTTC. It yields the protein CASSQASSGGLREQYF.

For the CDR3, the DNA is TGTGCCAGCAGTAGGAACAGGGGGAACGGCGGGGAGCTGTTTTTT. As protein: CASSRNRGNGGELFF. The V and J genes are TRBV28 and TRBJ2-2; 8 bases fit TRBD1. V was clipped by 5 bases and J by 7 bases; unmatched bases: 9. The CDR3 has 15 amino acids. Germline assignment: CDR1 MDHEN and CDR2 SYDVKM.

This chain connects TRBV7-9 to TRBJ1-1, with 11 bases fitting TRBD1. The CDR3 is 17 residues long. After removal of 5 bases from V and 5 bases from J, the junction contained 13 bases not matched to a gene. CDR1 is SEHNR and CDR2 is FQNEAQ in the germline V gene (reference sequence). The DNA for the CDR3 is TGTGCCAGCAGCCAGACCGGGACAGGGGGTAGAGGGACTGAAGCTTTCTTT. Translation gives CASSQTGTGGRGTEAFF.

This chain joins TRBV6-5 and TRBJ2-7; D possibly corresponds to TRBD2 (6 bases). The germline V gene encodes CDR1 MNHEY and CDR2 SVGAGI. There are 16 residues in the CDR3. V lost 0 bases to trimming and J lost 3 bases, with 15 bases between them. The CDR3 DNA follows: TGTGCCAGCAGTTACTCGAACAGTGGGGAGGACTACGAGCAGTACTTC. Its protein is CASSYSNSGEDYEQYF.

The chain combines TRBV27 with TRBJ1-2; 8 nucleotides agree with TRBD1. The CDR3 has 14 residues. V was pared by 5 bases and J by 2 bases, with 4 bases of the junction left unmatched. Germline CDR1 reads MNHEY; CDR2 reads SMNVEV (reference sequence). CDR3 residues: CASSHRDRNYGYTF. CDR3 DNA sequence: TGTGCCAGCAGTCACCGGGACAGGAACTATGGCTACACCTTC.

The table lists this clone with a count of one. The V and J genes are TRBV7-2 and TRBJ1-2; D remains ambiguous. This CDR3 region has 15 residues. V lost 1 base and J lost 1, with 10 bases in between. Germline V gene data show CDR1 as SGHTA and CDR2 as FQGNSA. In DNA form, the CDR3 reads TGTGCCAGCAGCTTAGTAATCGGGGTTAACTATGGCTACACCTTC. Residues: CASSLVIGVNYGYTF.

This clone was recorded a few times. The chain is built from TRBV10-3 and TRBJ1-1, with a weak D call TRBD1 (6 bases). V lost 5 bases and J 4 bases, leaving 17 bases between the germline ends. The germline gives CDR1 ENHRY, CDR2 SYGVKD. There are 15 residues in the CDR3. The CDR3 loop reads CAISINPGQPTEAFF. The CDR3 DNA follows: TGTGCCATCAGTATTAACCCGGGACAACCCACTGAAGCTTTCTTT.

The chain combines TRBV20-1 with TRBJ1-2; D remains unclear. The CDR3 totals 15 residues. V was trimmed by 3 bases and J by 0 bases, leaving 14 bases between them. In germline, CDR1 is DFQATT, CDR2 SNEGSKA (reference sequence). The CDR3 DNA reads TGCAGTGCTAGTCCCTACATACAAACTAACTATGGCTACACCTTC. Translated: CSASPYIQTNYGYTF.

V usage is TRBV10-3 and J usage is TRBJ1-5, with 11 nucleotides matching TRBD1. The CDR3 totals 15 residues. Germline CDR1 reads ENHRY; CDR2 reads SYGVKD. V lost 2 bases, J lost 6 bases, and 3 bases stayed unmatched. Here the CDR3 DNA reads TGTGCCATCAGTGAGGGGACAGGGGGGAGTCAGCCCCAGCATTTT. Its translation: CAISEGTGGSQPQHF.

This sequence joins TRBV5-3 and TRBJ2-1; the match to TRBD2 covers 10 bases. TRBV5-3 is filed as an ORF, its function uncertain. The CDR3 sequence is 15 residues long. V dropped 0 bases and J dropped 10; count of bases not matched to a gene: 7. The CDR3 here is CARSLGLAGVGEQFF. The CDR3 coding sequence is TGTGCCAGAAGCTTGGGCCTAGCGGGAGTCGGGGAGCAGTTCTTC.

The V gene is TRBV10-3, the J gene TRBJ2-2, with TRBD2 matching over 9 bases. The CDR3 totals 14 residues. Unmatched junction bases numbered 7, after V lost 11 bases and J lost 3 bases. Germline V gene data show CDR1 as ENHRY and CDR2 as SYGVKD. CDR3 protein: CAVKREEYTGELFF. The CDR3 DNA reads TGTGCCGTCAAGCGGGAGGAGTACACCGGGGAGCTGTTTTTT.

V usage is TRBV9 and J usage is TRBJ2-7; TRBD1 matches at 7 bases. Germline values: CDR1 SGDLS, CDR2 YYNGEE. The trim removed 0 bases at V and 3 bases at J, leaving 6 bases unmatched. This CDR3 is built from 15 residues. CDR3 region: CASSVGVGQNYEQYF. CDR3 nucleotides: TGTGCCAGCAGCGTAGGGGTGGGACAGAACTACGAGCAGTACTTC.

The CDR3 spells CASSPTSGSILETQYF. For the CDR3, the DNA is TGTGCCAGCAGCCCGACTAGCGGGAGCATCCTCGAGACCCAGTACTTC. The rearrangement links TRBV3-1 (or the pseudogene TRBV3-2) to TRBJ2-5, with TRBD2 identical over 12 bases. V dropped 4 bases and J dropped 5; count of bases not matched to a gene: 8. The CDR3 sequence is 16 residues long. Germline V gene lookup returns CDR1 LGHDT and CDR2 YNNKEL (reference sequence).

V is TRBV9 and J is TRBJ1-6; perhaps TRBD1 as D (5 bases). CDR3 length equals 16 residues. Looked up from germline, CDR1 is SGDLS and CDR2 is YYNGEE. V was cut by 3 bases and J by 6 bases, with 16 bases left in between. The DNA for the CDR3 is TGTGCCAGCAGCGCATCGGGGGTGTCTGCTAATTCACCCCTCCACTTT. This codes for CASSASGVSANSPLHF.

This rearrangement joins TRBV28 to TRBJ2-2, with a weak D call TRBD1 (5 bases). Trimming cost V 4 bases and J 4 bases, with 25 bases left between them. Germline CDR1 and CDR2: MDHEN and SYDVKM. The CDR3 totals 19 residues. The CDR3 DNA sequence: TGTGCCAGCAGTTCAACAAGGTCCGGAGACAGCTATTTCACCGGGGAGCTGTTTTTT. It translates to CASSSTRSGDSYFTGELFF.

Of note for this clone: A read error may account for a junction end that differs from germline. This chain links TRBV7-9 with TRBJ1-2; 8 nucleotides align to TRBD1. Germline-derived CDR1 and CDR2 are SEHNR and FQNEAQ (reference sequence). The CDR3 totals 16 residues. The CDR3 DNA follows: TGTGCCAGCAGCTTTTCCCGACAGGGGACGAACTATGACTACACCTTC. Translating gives CASSFSRQGTNYDYTF. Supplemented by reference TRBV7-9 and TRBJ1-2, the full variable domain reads DTGVSQNPRHKITKRGQNVTFRCDPISEHNRLYWYRQTLGQGPEFLTYFQNEAQLEKSRLLSDRFSAERPKGSFSTLEIQRTEQGDSAMYLCASSFSRQGTNYDYTFGSGTRLTVV.

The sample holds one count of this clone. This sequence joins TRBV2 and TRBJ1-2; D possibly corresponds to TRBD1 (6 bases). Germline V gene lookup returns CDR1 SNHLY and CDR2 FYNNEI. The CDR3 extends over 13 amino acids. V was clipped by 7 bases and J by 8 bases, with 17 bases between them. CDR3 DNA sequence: TGTGCCAGCACGGGCAGGGGAGGGAACGGCTACACCTTC. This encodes CASTGRGGNGYTF.

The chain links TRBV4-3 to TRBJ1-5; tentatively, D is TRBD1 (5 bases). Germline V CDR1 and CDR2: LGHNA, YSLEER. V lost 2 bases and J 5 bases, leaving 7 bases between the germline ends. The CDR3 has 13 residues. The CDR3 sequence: CASSQQGDQPQHF. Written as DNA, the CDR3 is TGCGCCAGCAGCCAACAGGGTGATCAGCCCCAGCATTTT.

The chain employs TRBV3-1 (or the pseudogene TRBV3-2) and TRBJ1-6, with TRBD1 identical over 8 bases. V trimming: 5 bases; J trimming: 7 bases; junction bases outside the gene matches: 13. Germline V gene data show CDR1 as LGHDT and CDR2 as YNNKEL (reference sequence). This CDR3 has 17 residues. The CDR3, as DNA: TGTGCCAGCAGCTCCATCGGGGTTGACAGGGGCAATTCACCCCTCCACTTT. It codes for CASSSIGVDRGNSPLHF.

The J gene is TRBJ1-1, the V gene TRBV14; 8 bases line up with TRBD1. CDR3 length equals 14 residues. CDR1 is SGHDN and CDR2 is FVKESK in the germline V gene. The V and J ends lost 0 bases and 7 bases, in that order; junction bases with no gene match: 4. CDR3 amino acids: CASSQDRGRGEAFF. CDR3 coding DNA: TGTGCCAGCAGCCAAGACAGGGGGCGAGGTGAAGCTTTCTTT.

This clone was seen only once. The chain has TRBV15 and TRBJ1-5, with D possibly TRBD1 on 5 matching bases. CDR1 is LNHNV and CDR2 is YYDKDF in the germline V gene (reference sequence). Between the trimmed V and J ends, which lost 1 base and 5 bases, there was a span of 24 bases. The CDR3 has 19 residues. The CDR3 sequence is CATSRVSGRVILGHQPQHF. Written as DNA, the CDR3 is TGTGCCACCAGCAGAGTTTCGGGCAGGGTGATTTTGGGGCATCAGCCCCAGCATTTT.

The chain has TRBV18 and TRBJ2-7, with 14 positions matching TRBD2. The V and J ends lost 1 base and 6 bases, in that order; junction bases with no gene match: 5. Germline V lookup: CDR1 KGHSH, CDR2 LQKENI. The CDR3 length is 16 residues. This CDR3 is CASSPRLAGGLGEQYF. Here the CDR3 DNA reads TGTGCCAGCTCACCACGACTAGCGGGAGGGCTAGGCGAGCAGTACTTC.

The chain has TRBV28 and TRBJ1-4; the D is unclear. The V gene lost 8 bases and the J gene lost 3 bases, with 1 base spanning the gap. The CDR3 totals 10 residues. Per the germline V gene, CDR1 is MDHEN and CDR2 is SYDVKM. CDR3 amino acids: CASANEKLFF. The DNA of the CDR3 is TGTGCCAGCGCTAATGAAAAACTGTTTTTT.